The text below deals with one T cell receptor (beta chain). Its antigen is currently unknown. This entry is derived from a study of OX40 agonist ivuxolimab in advanced cancers. About the study: Every 2 weeks, patients got intravenous ivuxolimab at one of six dose levels (0.01-10 mg/kg).

Trimming took off 1 base at V and 0 bases at J, with 9 bases between the two ends. The V gene's germline CDR1 is SGHAT and CDR2 FQDESV (reference sequence). The CDR3 consists of 15 residues. General observations from the study: Compared with CD4+, CD8+ T cells on average had more expanded clones. The antigens recognized by the expanded peripheral T cells, that is their antigen specificity, were not determined.

Here immunoSEQ multiplex PCR was the method, and the copy in TCRdb shows in-frame clones only, minus some. Of 65,000 to 80,000 clones detected, roughly 86% appear once; the ten largest clones hold roughly 0.79%. Specimen: CD4+ or CD8+ T cells sorted from blood, collected in a trial of the OX40 agonist ivuxolimab. The clonotype comes from an adult with an advanced solid tumor such as melanoma, head and neck, liver or kidney cancer. The chain links TRBV11-1 to TRBJ1-1, with D perhaps TRBD1 (6 bases). The chain's CDR3 is CASSLEGDMNTEAFF. The CDR3 DNA is TGTGCCAGCAGCTTAGAAGGGGACATGAACACTGAAGCTTTCTTT.